This is a list of T cell receptor beta chains from one sample in a study of CD8 T cells in Susac syndrome. TCRdb called the immunoSEQ multiplex PCR reads again in MiXCR, with one record for every CDR3 protein. The sample yields roughly 150,000 distinct CDR3 sequences, about 92% seen once. The sequenced material came from CD4+ T cells from PBMCs. These receptors were obtained from a human donor in good health. Each CDR3 is given with its conserved first and last residue. The order of the fields is V gene, D gene, CDR3 protein. A D gene is named only where the DNA matches it firmly.

TRBV6-5,TRBD2,CASSSAGTSGSYEQFF
TRBV30,TRBD2,CAWILAGGGAGELFF
TRBV29-1,TRBD1,CSVWAGGYSEQYF
TRBV7-9,.,CASSLGRTEAFF
TRBV5-1,.,CASSRDITTDTQYF
TRBV6-6,.,CASKKEETQYF
TRBV24-1,.,CATSAANTQYF
TRBV3-1,TRBD1,CASSRRQGGLNTEAFF
TRBV24-1,.,CATSDRNTGELFF
TRBV6-5,.,CASSYSYLSYNEQFF
TRBV19,.,CASSIRVIGGLYNEQFF
TRBV3-1,.,CASSQGRQSNSPLHF
TRBV19,.,CASSIALSERFF
TRBV7-9,TRBD1,CASSSGQGNGVSYAAFF
TRBV20-1,TRBD1,CSAPGQGNSPLHF
TRBV12-3/TRBV12-4,.,CASSLIPLRALNTGELFF
TRBV5-6,TRBD1,CASSSRQGLAYEQYF
TRBV3-1,.,CASSPTHSGANVLTF
TRBV28,.,CASRHDGGTYEQYF
TRBV27,TRBD1,CASSLRQGNDQPQHF
TRBV18,.,CASSPPSKGLYEQYF
TRBV18,.,CASSLGVSNQPQHF
TRBV28,TRBD2,CASSKPSGRPSYEQYF
TRBV7-9,.,CASIPGISDTDTQYF
TRBV6-2/TRBV6-3,TRBD1,CASSQQGYGYTF
TRBV7-8,TRBD1,CASSPGPFQGAYEKLFF
TRBV20-1,.,CSARDMGGGTEAFF
TRBV5-1,TRBD2,CASKPHPLARETQYF